This T cell receptor (beta chain) comes out of a study of blood T cell repertoires in COVID-19. The CDR3 runs to 15 residues. The germline CDR1 and CDR2 sequences are SGHNT and YYREEE (reference sequence). The junction had 8 bases not matched to a gene; V was cut back by 4 bases and J by 3 bases. Some clones are missing from TCRdb's copy, which holds only in-frame ones; the method was immunoSEQ multiplex PCR. The data contain 350,000 to 550,000 clones, 80% to 90% of them singletons. Input material: PBMCs or T cells enriched from blood (not recorded which). The V call is TRBV5-4, the J call TRBJ2-3, with TRBD2 matching over 7 bases. The sequence was obtained from a man aged 25 to 45 who had recovered from COVID-19. Here the CDR3 reads CASSQTSSLTDTQYF. The CDR3 region has the DNA TGTGCCAGCAGCCAGACTAGCAGCTTGACAGATACGCAGTATTTT.